The 15 T cell receptor beta chains given below trace back to one sample, sequenced in a study of beta chain features in type 1 diabetes. Expressed TCRB transcripts were sequenced, since all the RNA that had been isolated was reverse transcribed. Clones were sequenced by immunoSEQ multiplex PCR, and TCRdb holds only the in-frame ones, with some missing. The table has about 470,000 clones, approximately 28% seen once. What was sequenced was naive CD4+ T cells from blood. All receptors come from a man between 18 and 29 years old in good health.

In its sample, this clone was seen a few times. The chain links TRBV7-9 to TRBJ2-6, with D unresolved. The CDR3 spans 13 residues. Trimming took off 4 bases at V and 0 bases at J, with 1 base between the two ends. Per germline, CDR1 SEHNR and CDR2 FQNEAQ (reference sequence). The CDR3 loop reads CASSYSGANVLTF. The CDR3 bases are TGTGCCAGCAGCTACTCTGGGGCCAACGTCCTGACTTTC.

This clone was found once. The chain couples TRBV5-1 to TRBJ2-7; D is unclear. Germline CDR1 SGHRS, CDR2 YFSETQ. V shed 1 base and J shed 0 bases, with 11 bases lying between them. There are 15 residues in the CDR3. CDR3 amino acids: CASSLPPSYSYEQYF. The DNA for the CDR3 is TGCGCCAGCAGCTTGCCCCCGAGTTACTCCTACGAGCAGTACTTC.

The table lists this clone with a few counts. This chain connects TRBV5-8 to TRBJ2-5; D gene ambiguous. The V and J ends lost 3 bases and 5 bases respectively, with 17 bases between them. Germline lookup yields CDR1 SGHTS and CDR2 YDEGEE. The CDR3 loop spans 15 amino acids. The CDR3 coding sequence is TGTGCCAGCAGCTCCTTCGGGCAGATTTGGGAGACCCAGTACTTC. Encoded protein: CASSSFGQIWETQYF.

This rearrangement joins TRBV15 to TRBJ2-3; a weak D match, TRBD1 (6 bases). The germline gives CDR1 LNHNV, CDR2 YYDKDF (reference sequence). The CDR3 is 17 amino acids. The ends were cut back, 5 bases at V and 0 bases at J, with 18 bases in the middle. CDR3 sequence (DNA): TGTGCCACCAGCCCCCGAGGGACACGGATTAGCACAGATACGCAGTATTTT. Residues: CATSPRGTRISTDTQYF.

The chain employs TRBV30 and TRBJ1-4; D is ambiguous. Germline CDR1 GTSNPN, CDR2 SVGIG (reference sequence). V gave up 7 bases and J gave up 0 bases, with 18 bases separating them. This CDR3 has 16 amino acids. DNA of the CDR3: TGTGCCTCGCGGGCAGGCAGAGTTGCAACTAATGAAAAACTGTTTTTT. This translates into CASRAGRVATNEKLFF. Full variable domain (rest looked up from reference TRBV30 and TRBJ1-4): SQTIHQWPATLVQPVGSPLSLECTVEGTSNPNLYWYRQAAGRGLQLLFYSVGIGQISSEVPQNLSASRPQDRQFILSSKKLLLSDSGFYLCASRAGRVATNEKLFFGSGTQLSVL.

This clone has just a few counts. This chain joins TRBV29-1 and TRBJ2-7; 8 bases are shared with TRBD1. CDR3 size: 13 residues. Germline lookup yields CDR1 SQVTM and CDR2 ANQGSEA. With 1 base clipped from V and 6 bases from J, the junction kept 5 bases outside the gene matches. The CDR3 region has the DNA TGCAGCGTTGAAGGGGCAGGGGGCGGCGAGCAGTACTTC. Its protein is CSVEGAGGGEQYF.

The V gene is TRBV10-3, the J gene TRBJ1-5, with a possible D match to TRBD1 (6 bases). CDR1 and CDR2 from the germline V gene are ENHRY and SYGVKD. V was pared by 11 bases and J by 4 bases, with 18 bases between. The CDR3 is 14 amino acids. In DNA, the CDR3 is TGTGCCGTTTCCCCGGGACACAATAATCAGCCCCAGCATTTT. It translates to CAVSPGHNNQPQHF.

This clone was seen a few times. The chain joins TRBV15 to TRBJ1-4, with D possibly TRBD1 on 5 matching bases. This CDR3 has 15 residues. The ends were cut back, 0 bases at V and 5 bases at J, with 10 bases in the middle. Germline-derived CDR1 and CDR2 are LNHNV and YYDKDF (reference sequence). For the CDR3, the DNA is TGTGCCACCAGCAGAGATATCGGGGGAAATGAAAAACTGTTTTTT. This gives the protein CATSRDIGGNEKLFF. Full variable domain (remainder filled in from reference TRBV15 and TRBJ1-4): DAMVIQNPRYQVTQFGKPVTLSCSQTLNHNVMYWYQQKSSQAPKLLFHYYDKDFNNEADTPDNFQSRRPNTSFCFLDIRSPGLGDTAMYLCATSRDIGGNEKLFFGSGTQLSVL.

There are a few counts of this clone. The chain couples TRBV28 to TRBJ2-4, with TRBD2 identical over 7 bases. The CDR3 has 15 amino acids. Per germline, CDR1 MDHEN and CDR2 SYDVKM. V trimming: 6 bases; J trimming: 6 bases; junction bases outside the gene matches: 11. DNA for the CDR3: TGTGCCAGCAGGTCCGCGGGGACTAACTCAAACATTCAGTACTTC. This gives the protein CASRSAGTNSNIQYF.

The sample holds a few counts of this clone. V is TRBV7-2 and J is TRBJ2-1; 8 nucleotides match TRBD2. Germline trimming cut 5 bases from V and 5 bases from J; bases unmatched to any gene: 11. This CDR3 is 16 amino acids long. Germline V gene sequence: CDR1 SGHTA, CDR2 FQGNSA. CDR3 region: CASSILAVHAHNEQFF. The CDR3 DNA follows: TGTGCCAGCAGCATACTAGCGGTCCACGCTCACAATGAGCAGTTCTTC.

This clone was seen a handful of times. The rearrangement links TRBV7-9 to TRBJ2-7; D may be TRBD1 (6 bases). V lost 4 bases, J lost 3 bases, and 7 bases lay in between. Per the germline V gene, CDR1 is SEHNR and CDR2 is FQNEAQ (reference sequence). CDR3 length equals 12 residues. This CDR3 reads CASSWTVYEQYF. In DNA form, the CDR3 reads TGTGCCAGCAGCTGGACAGTCTACGAGCAGTACTTC.

The chain combines TRBV29-1 with TRBJ1-2; D gene uncertain. The ends were cut back, 6 bases at V and 4 bases at J, with 12 bases in the middle. This CDR3 comprises 12 residues. Germline lookup yields CDR1 SQVTM and CDR2 ANQGSEA. The CDR3 sequence is CSVELGVYGYTF. In DNA, the CDR3 is TGCAGCGTGGAGTTGGGAGTCTATGGCTACACCTTC.

A word on this clone: Other DNA sequences within the sample encode an identical CDR3. The gene calls are TRBV18 and TRBJ2-7; D uncertain. This CDR3 is 11 amino acids long. Trimming stripped 5 bases from V and 2 bases from J, with 4 bases between. Germline V gene sequence: CDR1 KGHSH, CDR2 LQKENI. The CDR3 nucleotides read TGTGCCAGCTCATCTGCCTACGAGCAGTACTTC. This codes for CASSSAYEQYF.

This clone was found a few times. This chain uses TRBV9 with TRBJ2-5; D gene uncertain. CDR3 length equals 14 residues. The germline CDR1 and CDR2 sequences are SGDLS and YYNGEE. V lost 0 bases and J lost 5, with 11 bases in between. DNA of the CDR3: TGTGCCAGCAGCGTAGGACCTAGTGTGGAGACCCAGTACTTC. Amino acids: CASSVGPSVETQYF. The full variable domain, its missing parts supplied by reference TRBV9 and TRBJ2-5, is DSGVTQTPKHLITATGQRVTLRCSPRSGDLSVYWYQQSLDQGLQFLIQYYNGEERAKGNILERFSAQQFPDLHSELNLSSLELGDSALYFCASSVGPSVETQYFGPGTRLLVL.

V gene TRBV7-6 combines with J gene TRBJ2-2, with unresolved D. The V gene lost 5 bases and the J gene lost 1 base, with 17 bases spanning the gap. The germline V gene encodes CDR1 SGHVS and CDR2 FNYEAQ. The CDR3 totals 17 residues. The CDR3 loop reads CASSPTVRGRNTGELFF. The CDR3 DNA reads TGTGCCAGCAGCCCTACGGTGAGAGGAAGGAACACCGGGGAGCTGTTTTTT.